The clone carrying this T cell receptor (beta chain) was observed a handful of times. This record comes from a study of T cells after yellow fever vaccination. TCRdb re-derived calls from the 5' RACE reads in MiXCR, one entry per CDR3 protein. The sample includes 12,000 or so distinct CDR3 sequences, about 5% seen only once; the top ten take roughly 0.9%. The V segment lost 10 bases and the J segment 2 bases; nucleotides outside the gene matches: 17. The CDR3 loop spans 18 amino acids. Germline values: CDR1 SNHLY, CDR2 FYNNEI. The clonotype was recovered from a man aged 25 to 40 who received the YFV17D yellow fever vaccine. This chain links TRBV2 with TRBJ2-6, with TRBD1 identical over 7 bases. The source material was PBMCs, either bulk or a sorted T-cell subset (CD4+, CD8+, memory, or dextramer-sorted; not recorded which), sampled on the day of the yellow fever booster vaccination. The CDR3 DNA follows: TGTGCCATCTGTTTAGGACGCACAGGGGTAACTGGGGCCAACGTCCTGACTTTC. Translation gives CAICLGRTGVTGANVLTF. Full variable domain (remainder filled in from reference TRBV2 and TRBJ2-6): EPEVTQTPSHQVTQMGQEVILRCVPISNHLYFYWYRQILGQKVEFLVSFYNNEISEKSEIFDDQFSVERPDGSNFTLKIRSTKLEDSAMYFCAICLGRTGVTGANVLTFGAGSRLTVL.